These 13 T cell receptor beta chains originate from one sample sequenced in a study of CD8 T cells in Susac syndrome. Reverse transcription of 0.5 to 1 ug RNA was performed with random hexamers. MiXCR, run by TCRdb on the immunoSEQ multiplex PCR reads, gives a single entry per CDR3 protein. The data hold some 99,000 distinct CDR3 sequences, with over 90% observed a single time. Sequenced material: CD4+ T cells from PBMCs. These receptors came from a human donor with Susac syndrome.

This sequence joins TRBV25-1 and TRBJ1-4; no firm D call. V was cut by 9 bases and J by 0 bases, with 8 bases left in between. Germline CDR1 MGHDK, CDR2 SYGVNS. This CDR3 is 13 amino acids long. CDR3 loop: CASTFATNEKLFF. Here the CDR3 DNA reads TGTGCCAGTACCTTTGCAACTAATGAAAAACTGTTTTTT.

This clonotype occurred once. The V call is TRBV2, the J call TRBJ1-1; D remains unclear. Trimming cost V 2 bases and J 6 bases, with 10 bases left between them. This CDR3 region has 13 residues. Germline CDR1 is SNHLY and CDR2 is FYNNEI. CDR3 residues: CASSERGNSEAFF. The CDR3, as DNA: TGTGCCAGCAGTGAACGTGGCAACTCTGAAGCTTTCTTT.

The CDR3 sequence: CSAKPTGTNYVGQYF. CDR3 coding DNA: TGCAGTGCTAAGCCCACCGGGACCAACTACGTTGGGCAGTACTTC. The rearrangement links TRBV20-1 to TRBJ2-7, with D tentatively TRBD1 or TRBD2 (5 bases each). This CDR3 is 15 amino acids long. Per the germline V gene, CDR1 is DFQATT and CDR2 is SNEGSKA (reference sequence). Trimming pared 4 bases from V and 9 bases from J, leaving 25 bases between.

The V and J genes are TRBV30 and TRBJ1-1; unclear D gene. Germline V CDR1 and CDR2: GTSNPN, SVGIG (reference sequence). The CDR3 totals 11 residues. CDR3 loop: CAGSSNTEAFF. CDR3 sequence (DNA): TGTGCTGGGTCGTCAAACACTGAAGCTTTCTTT.

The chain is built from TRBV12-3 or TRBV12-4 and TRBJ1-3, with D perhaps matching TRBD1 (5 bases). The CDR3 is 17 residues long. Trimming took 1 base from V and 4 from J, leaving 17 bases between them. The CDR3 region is CASSLGSGTPLGNTIYF. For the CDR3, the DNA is TGTGCCAGCAGTTTAGGGTCAGGGACTCCCCTCGGAAACACCATATATTTT.

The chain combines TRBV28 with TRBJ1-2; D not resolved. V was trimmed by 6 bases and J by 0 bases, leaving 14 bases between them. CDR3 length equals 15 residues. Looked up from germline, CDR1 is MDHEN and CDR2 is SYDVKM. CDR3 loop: CASRLPVSPNYGYTF. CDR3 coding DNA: TGTGCCAGCAGATTGCCGGTCAGTCCTAACTATGGCTACACCTTC.

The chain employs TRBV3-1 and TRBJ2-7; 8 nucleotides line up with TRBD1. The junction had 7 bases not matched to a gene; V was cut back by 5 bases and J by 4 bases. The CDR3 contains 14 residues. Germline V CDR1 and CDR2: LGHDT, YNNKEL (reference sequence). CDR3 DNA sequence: TGTGCCAGCAGCTGGCGACAGGGGCCGTACGAGCAGTACTTC. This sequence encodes CASSWRQGPYEQYF.

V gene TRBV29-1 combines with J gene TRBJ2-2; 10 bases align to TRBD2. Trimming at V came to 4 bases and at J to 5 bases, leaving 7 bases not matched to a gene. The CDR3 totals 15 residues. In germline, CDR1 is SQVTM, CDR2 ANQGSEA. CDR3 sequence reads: CSVAQRGGSTGELFF. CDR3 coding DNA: TGCAGCGTTGCGCAGCGGGGGGGATCTACCGGGGAGCTGTTTTTT.

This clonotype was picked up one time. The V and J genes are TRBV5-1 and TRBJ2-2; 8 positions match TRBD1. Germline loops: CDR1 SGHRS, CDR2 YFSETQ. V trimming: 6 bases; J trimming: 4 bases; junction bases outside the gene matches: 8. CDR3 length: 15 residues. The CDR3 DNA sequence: TGCGCCAGCACCATGGACAGGGTGGGCACCGGGGAGCTGTTTTTT. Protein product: CASTMDRVGTGELFF.

The CDR3 sequence is CASSPLGLGGTEQFF. CDR3 nucleotide sequence: TGTGCCAGCAGTCCCCTCGGACTAGGTGGAACGGAGCAGTTCTTC. The chain employs TRBV2 and TRBJ2-1; 7 bases align to TRBD2. The CDR3 has 15 residues. The trim removed 5 bases at V and 10 bases at J, leaving 14 bases unmatched. Per the germline V gene, CDR1 is SNHLY and CDR2 is FYNNEI.

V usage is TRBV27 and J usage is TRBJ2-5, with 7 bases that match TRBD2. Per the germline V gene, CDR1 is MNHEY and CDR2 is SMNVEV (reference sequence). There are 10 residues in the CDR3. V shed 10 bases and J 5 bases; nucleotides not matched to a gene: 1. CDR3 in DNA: TGTGCCACCGGGAGGGAGACCCAGTACTTC. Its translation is CATGRETQYF.

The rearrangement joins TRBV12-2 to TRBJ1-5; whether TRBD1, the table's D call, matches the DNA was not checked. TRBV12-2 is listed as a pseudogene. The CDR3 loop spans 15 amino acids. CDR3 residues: CASRLVPAGVQPQHF. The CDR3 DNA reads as TGTGCAAGTCGCTTAGTGCCCGCAGGGGTTCAGCCCCAGCATTTT.

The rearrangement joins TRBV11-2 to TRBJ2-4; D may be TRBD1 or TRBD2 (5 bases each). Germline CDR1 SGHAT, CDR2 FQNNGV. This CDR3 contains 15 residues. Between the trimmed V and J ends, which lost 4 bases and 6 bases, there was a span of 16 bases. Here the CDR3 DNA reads TGTGCCAGCAGCTCGCTCCGGGGCAGCCTAAACATTCAGTACTTC. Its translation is CASSSLRGSLNIQYF.